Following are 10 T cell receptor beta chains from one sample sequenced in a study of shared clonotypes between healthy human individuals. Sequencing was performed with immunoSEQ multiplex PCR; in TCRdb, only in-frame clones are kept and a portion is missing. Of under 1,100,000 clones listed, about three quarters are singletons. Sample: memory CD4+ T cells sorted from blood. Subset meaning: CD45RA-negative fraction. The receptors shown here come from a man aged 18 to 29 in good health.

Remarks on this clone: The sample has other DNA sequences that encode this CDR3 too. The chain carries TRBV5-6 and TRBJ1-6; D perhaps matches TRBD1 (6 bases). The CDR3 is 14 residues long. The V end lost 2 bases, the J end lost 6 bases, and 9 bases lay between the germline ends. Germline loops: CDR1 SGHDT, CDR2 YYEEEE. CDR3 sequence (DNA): TGTGCCAGCAGCTTAGGACAGCTTAATTCACCCCTCCACTTT. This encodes CASSLGQLNSPLHF.

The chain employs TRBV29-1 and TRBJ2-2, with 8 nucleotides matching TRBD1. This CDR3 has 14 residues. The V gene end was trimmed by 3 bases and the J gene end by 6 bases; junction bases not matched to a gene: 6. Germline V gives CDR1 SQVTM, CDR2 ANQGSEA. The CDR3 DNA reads TGCAGCGTTGAGCAGGGGGCTTACGCCGGGGAGCTGTTTTTT. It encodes CSVEQGAYAGELFF.

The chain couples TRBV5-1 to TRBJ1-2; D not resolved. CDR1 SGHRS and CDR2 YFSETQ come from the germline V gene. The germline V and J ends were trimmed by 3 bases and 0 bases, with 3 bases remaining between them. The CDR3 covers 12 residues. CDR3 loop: CASSWSNYGYTF. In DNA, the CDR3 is TGCGCCAGCAGCTGGTCTAACTATGGCTACACCTTC.

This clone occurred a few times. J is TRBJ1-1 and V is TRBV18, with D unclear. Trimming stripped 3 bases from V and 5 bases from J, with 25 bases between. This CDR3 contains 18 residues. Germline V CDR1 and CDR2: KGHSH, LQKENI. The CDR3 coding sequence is TGTGCCAGCTCACCCAGGCAGTACGGTCGGGTCGGGAAGACTGAAGCTTTCTTT. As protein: CASSPRQYGRVGKTEAFF.

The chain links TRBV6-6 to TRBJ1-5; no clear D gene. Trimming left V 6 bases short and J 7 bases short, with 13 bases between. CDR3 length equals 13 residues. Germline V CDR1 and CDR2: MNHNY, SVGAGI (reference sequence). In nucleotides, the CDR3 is TGTGCCAGCAGCCCGCAAACCAGGCAGCCCCAGCATTTT. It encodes CASSPQTRQPQHF.

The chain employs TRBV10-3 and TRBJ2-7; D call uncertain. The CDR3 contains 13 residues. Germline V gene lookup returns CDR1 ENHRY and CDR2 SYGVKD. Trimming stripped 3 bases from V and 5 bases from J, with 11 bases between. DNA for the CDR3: TGTGCCATCAGTGATGGTCTCAGCGACGAGCAGTACTTC. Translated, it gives CAISDGLSDEQYF.

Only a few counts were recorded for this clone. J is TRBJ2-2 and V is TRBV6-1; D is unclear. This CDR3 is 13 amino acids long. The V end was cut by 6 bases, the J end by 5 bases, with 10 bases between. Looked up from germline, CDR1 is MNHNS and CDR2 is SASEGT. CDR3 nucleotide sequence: TGTGCCAGCAGCACCGTCGAGACCGGGGAGCTGTTTTTT. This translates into CASSTVETGELFF.

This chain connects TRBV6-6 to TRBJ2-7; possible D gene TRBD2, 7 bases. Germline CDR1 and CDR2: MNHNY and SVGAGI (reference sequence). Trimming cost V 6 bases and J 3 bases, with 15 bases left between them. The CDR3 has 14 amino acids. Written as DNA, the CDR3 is TGTGCCAGCAGCTTTGAGGGGGGGCGCTACGAGCAGTACTTC. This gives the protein CASSFEGGRYEQYF.

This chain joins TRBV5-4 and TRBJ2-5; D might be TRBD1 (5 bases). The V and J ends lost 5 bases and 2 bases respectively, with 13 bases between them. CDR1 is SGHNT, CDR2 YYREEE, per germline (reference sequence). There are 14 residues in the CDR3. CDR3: CASRPETVQETQYF. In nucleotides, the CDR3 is TGTGCCAGCAGGCCTGAGACAGTACAAGAGACCCAGTACTTC.

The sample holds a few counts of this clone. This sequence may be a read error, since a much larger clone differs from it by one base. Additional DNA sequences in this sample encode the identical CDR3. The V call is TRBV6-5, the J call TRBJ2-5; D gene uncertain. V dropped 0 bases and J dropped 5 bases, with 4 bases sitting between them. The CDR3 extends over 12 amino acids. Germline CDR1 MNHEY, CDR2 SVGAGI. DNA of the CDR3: TGTGCCAGCAGTTACTCGGGGGAGACCCAGTACTTC. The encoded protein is CASSYSGETQYF.